This entry features one TCR beta chain sequence. This clonotype was recorded at least ten times. Its antigen remains unidentified. Qualities for individual bases were not recorded, and no much larger clone is one base off. The data originate from a study of regulatory T cells in long-lasting Graves disease (dated by TCRdb to the early 2020s). Describing the broader study: Antithyroid drugs had been taken for less than 3 months by newly diagnosed Graves' disease patients. TCR sequencing covered around 13 persistent and some 20 newly diagnosed Graves' disease patients, some 33 samples in total. The study was conducted in China and was registered as a clinical trial. Peripheral blood TCR sequencing and RNA sequencing compared persistent Graves' disease patients with newly diagnosed Graves' disease patients. General conclusions and limits of the study: Sequencing and analysis were limited to the TCR beta chain. Compared with newly diagnosed patients, patients with persistent Graves' disease had lower TCR Shannon entropy and fewer highly expanded clones, which suggests clonal expansion. Peripheral blood alone was examined, since thyroid tissue, which constituted the primary lesion, could not be accessed. TRBV28, TRBJ1-2 and TRBJ2-5 were preferentially used in persistent disease, while TRBV20-1 and TRBJ2-1 were favored in newly diagnosed disease. Patients with persistent disease shared more public clonotypes (approximately 2,500) than newly diagnosed patients did (roughly 970). The authors acknowledged the small sample size as a limitation that may reduce accuracy.

The protocol used for the library was multiplex PCR. For sequencing, an Illumina HiSeq 4000 was employed. TCR beta libraries were built with iRepertoire HTBI primers and Arm-PCR amplification of CDR3 regions. Before sequencing, the PCR products went through gel purification. The published analysis was carried out like this. Gene usage analysis of CDR3 amino acid clonotypes used the 62 TRBV and about 14 TRBJ segments found across samples. COPE and FqMerger were used to merge the filtered high-quality paired reads into contigs. BLAST was used to align contigs to IMGT TRBV, TRBD and TRBJ reference genes, with CDR3 defined following IMGT. Any clonotype with a frequency above 0.1% was counted as a highly expanded clone. Shannon entropy was used to measure repertoire diversity, and the Gini coefficient was used to measure V-J evenness. Public clonotypes were defined as clonotypes shared by more than one individual. TCRdb's own reprocessing of the public reads used fastp at Q25 and MiXCR and kept productive beta chains. When rows share a CDR3 protein, they turn into one entry using the most common DNA and genes. These V and J calls are TCRdb output, not the study's own analysis. Present in this sample are some 250,000 distinct CDR3 sequences, 20% of which were seen just once. Together, the top ten hold about 15% of the sample.

In light of the paper, this sample's time point label describes: newly diagnosed GD, antithyroid drugs for less than 3 months. For both TCR sequencing and RNA sequencing, RNA was extracted from PBMCs in TRIzol. The diagnosis of Graves' disease followed American Thyroid Association guidelines. Patients for the study were recruited at an endocrinology department in Xi'an, China. From each patient, approximately 10 milliliters of peripheral blood was collected into an EDTA anticoagulant tube. Ficoll Paque Plus density gradient separation was used to isolate PBMCs, and no further T cell sorting was done. An Agilent 2100 Bioanalyzer and agarose gel were used to assess RNA quality, and a NanoDrop 2000 was used to measure RNA concentration. CDR1 and CDR2 were assigned from the germline V gene as SGDLS and YYNGEE. V ends up 0 bases short and J 8 bases short, with an unmatched junction base count of 6. The cysteine opens and the phenylalanine closes a CDR3 of 15 amino acids. Solely the CDR3 DNA is kept, with 45 bases framed from the first base.

Sequencing was performed on peripheral blood mononuclear cells (PBMCs), taken at new diagnosis, from a patient treated with antithyroid drugs. The TCR was taken from a female donor with Graves disease. The sequence is built from TRBV9 and TRBJ2-1; 9 junctional bases match TRBD1. CDR3 reads: CASSVGAGQGDEQFF. The nucleotides are TGTGCCAGCAGCGTAGGCGCGGGACAGGGAGATGAGCAGTTCTTC.